This TCR beta chain was captured by sequencing in a study of beta chain features in type 1 diabetes. Expressed TCRB transcripts were sequenced after all isolated RNA was converted to cDNA. Produced via immunoSEQ multiplex PCR; TCRdb's table is partial and in-frame only. The repertoire holds a few hundred thousand clones, about 13% seen once, with about 0.015% in the top ten. The study, taken as a whole, reports: In all four CD4+ subsets, TCRB CDR3 length was significantly, moderately reduced in type 1 diabetes.

CDR1 is GTSNPN and CDR2 is SVGIG in the germline V gene (reference sequence). The CDR3 length is 14 residues. V gave up 3 bases and J gave up 10 bases; unmatched junction bases: 7. This clone showed up just a few times. What it binds is not known. Sequenced input: naive CD4+ T cells from blood. J is TRBJ2-1 and V is TRBV30; 12 nucleotides line up with TRBD2. This TCR came from a woman aged 18 to 35 with type 1 diabetes. As DNA, the CDR3 is TGTGCCTGGAGGCGACTAGCGGGAGTAGGCGAGCAGTTCTTC. Encoded protein: CAWRRLAGVGEQFF.